This entry lists 32 T cell receptor beta chains sequenced from one sample in a study of CD8+ T cells in alopecia areata. The treatment was: oral pan-JAK inhibitor, 5-10 mg twice daily. Patients with alopecia areata provided lesional scalp punch biopsies as well as peripheral blood. cDNA prepared by RNA extraction and subsequent reverse transcription served as the template for sequencing. Clones were read by immunoSEQ multiplex PCR, and TCRdb kept only the in-frame ones, dropping some. The sample has over 5,500 clones; 55% to 70% are singletons. Sequencing was performed on skin, taken at week 4, from a patient treated with tofacitinib. The receptors stem from a human donor with alopecia areata.

V gene TRBV4-1 combines with J gene TRBJ2-3; D is possibly TRBD2 (7 bases). With 0 bases removed from V and 8 bases from J, the gap between germline ends came to 18 bases. CDR1 is MGHRA, CDR2 YSYEKL, per germline. The CDR3 length is 16 residues. CDR3 nucleotide sequence: TGCGCCAGCAGCCAAGATGGGGGGGCGCCCCTCGGTACGCAGTATTTT. Protein sequence: CASSQDGGAPLGTQYF.

The chain links TRBV4-1 to TRBJ2-1; 12 positions match TRBD2. The ends lost 6 bases at V and 2 bases at J; junction bases unmatched: 2. The CDR3 loop spans 15 amino acids. Per the germline V gene, CDR1 is MGHRA and CDR2 is YSYEKL. In nucleotides, the CDR3 is TGCGCCAGCAGTCTAGCGGGGGGGCCCTACAATGAGCAGTTCTTC. It yields the protein CASSLAGGPYNEQFF.

This chain joins TRBV11-2 and TRBJ2-2, with no clear D. The germline V gene has CDR1 SGHAT and CDR2 FQNNGV. The CDR3 has 12 amino acids. The V end was cut by 7 bases, the J end by 0 bases, with 3 bases between. CDR3 loop: CASNANTGELFF. The CDR3 DNA follows: TGTGCCAGCAACGCGAACACCGGGGAGCTGTTTTTT. The full variable domain, with the rest looked up from reference TRBV11-2 and TRBJ2-2, is EAGVAQSPRYKIIEKRQSVAFWCNPISGHATLYWYQQILGQGPKLLIQFQNNGVVDDSQLPKDRFSAERLKGVDSTLKIQPAKLEDSAVYLCASNANTGELFFGEGSRLTVL.

The genes are TRBV5-5 and TRBJ2-7; TRBD2 is a possible D gene (6 bases). V shed 4 bases and J shed 0 bases, with 17 bases lying between them. CDR1 is SGHKS, CDR2 YYEKEE, per germline (reference sequence). This CDR3 has 16 residues. The CDR3 region is CASSPRGTFLSYEQYF. CDR3 DNA sequence: TGTGCCAGCAGCCCTCGAGGGACTTTCCTCTCCTACGAGCAGTACTTC.

The V and J genes are TRBV5-8 and TRBJ2-3, with no clear D. The CDR3 runs 15 residues. V lost 1 base, J lost 1 base, and 10 bases lay in between. The V gene's germline CDR1 is SGHTS and CDR2 YDEGEE. The CDR3 coding sequence is TGTGCCAGCAGCTTGCGCCGGCCTGGCACAGATACGCAGTATTTT. Translated: CASSLRRPGTDTQYF. Using reference TRBV5-8 and TRBJ2-3 for the parts outside the CDR3, the full variable domain is EAGVTQSPTHLIKTRGQQATLRCSPISGHTSVYWYQQALGLGLQFLLWYDEGEERNRGNFPPRFSGRQFPNYSSELNVNALELEDSALYLCASSLRRPGTDTQYFGPGTRLTVL.

V and J are TRBV6-1 and TRBJ1-1; a possible D gene is TRBD1 (6 bases). This CDR3 contains 13 residues. Germline V gives CDR1 MNHNS, CDR2 SASEGT. The germline V and J ends were trimmed by 9 bases and 3 bases, with 14 bases remaining between them. DNA of the CDR3: TGTGCCAGTGGGCAGGGGATTTACACTGAAGCTTTCTTT. It yields the protein CASGQGIYTEAFF.

Of note for this clone: A far larger clone lies a single base away; this is likely a read error. Other DNA sequences from this sample encode an identical CDR3 as well. The chain joins TRBV5-1 to TRBJ2-7; 9 bases are shared with TRBD1. The ends lost 4 bases at V and 4 bases at J; junction bases unmatched: 12. Germline V CDR1 and CDR2: SGHRS, YFSETQ. The CDR3 runs to 16 residues. This CDR3 reads CASSEGGTGMIYEQYF. The CDR3 DNA reads TGCGCCAGCAGCGAAGGGGGGACAGGGATGATTTACGAGCAGTACTTC.

V usage is TRBV5-4 and J usage is TRBJ2-7; TRBD2 matches at 9 bases. CDR1 SGHNT and CDR2 YYREEE come from the germline V gene (reference sequence). The ends lost 0 bases at V and 2 bases at J; junction bases unmatched: 12. The CDR3 is made up of 18 amino acids. The DNA for the CDR3 is TGTGCCAGCAGCTTGGAATTCGCCAGCGGGGGGTTTACCTACGAGCAGTACTTC. This gives the protein CASSLEFASGGFTYEQYF.

The rearrangement joins TRBV2 to TRBJ2-7; D may match TRBD1 or TRBD2 (5 bases each). Trimming stripped 7 bases from V and 5 bases from J, with 12 bases between. This CDR3 has 12 amino acids. Germline V gene sequence: CDR1 SNHLY, CDR2 FYNNEI. The CDR3: CASNAGAHEQYF. The CDR3 DNA sequence: TGTGCCAGCAATGCCGGGGCCCACGAGCAGTACTTC.

The chain combines TRBV19 with TRBJ1-5; tentatively, D is TRBD1 (5 bases). The CDR3 extends over 15 amino acids. In germline, CDR1 is LNHDA, CDR2 SQIVND (reference sequence). With 0 bases removed from V and 5 bases from J, the gap between germline ends came to 11 bases. CDR3 DNA: TGTGCCAGTAGTATAGAAGACAGTTCTTATCAGCCCCAGCATTTT. Protein product: CASSIEDSSYQPQHF.

The V and J genes are TRBV16 and TRBJ2-7; 12 bases are shared with TRBD1. Looked up from germline, CDR1 is KGHSY and CDR2 is FQNENV. J gave up 6 bases and V 4 bases, and 7 bases lay outside the gene matches. This CDR3 is 15 amino acids long. The CDR3 sequence: CASSLGTGGLGEQYF. The CDR3 DNA sequence: TGTGCCAGCAGCCTCGGGACAGGGGGCTTAGGCGAGCAGTACTTC.

As regards this clone: The identical CDR3 is also encoded by other nucleotide sequences in the sample. CDR3 DNA sequence: TGCAGCGTGGGTACGGGGGGCGCGGGAGAGACCCAGTACTTC. Its translation: CSVGTGGAGETQYF. The chain carries TRBV29-1 and TRBJ2-5, with D perhaps matching TRBD2 (7 bases). The CDR3 loop spans 14 amino acids. Germline CDR1 reads SQVTM; CDR2 reads ANQGSEA. V lost 6 bases and J lost 4, with 18 bases in between.

The sample holds a few counts of this clone. The gene calls are TRBV4-1 and TRBJ2-1, with 8 bases aligning to TRBD2. This CDR3 comprises 17 residues. The V gene's germline CDR1 is MGHRA and CDR2 YSYEKL. The V and J ends lost 0 bases and 6 bases, in that order; junction bases with no gene match: 10. DNA for the CDR3: TGCGCCAGCAGCCAAGAGCAGAGAGCGGGAGCTGCCAATGAGCAGTTCTTC. The encoded protein is CASSQEQRAGAANEQFF.

The chain has TRBV4-3 and TRBJ2-1, with D uncertain. V was trimmed by 0 bases and J by 4 bases, leaving 13 bases between them. The CDR3 contains 16 residues. CDR1 LGHNA and CDR2 YSLEER come from the germline V gene. The CDR3 here is CASSQEQTRPYNEQFF. The CDR3 coding sequence is TGCGCCAGCAGCCAAGAGCAGACACGACCTTACAATGAGCAGTTCTTC.

The chain uses TRBV4-2 and TRBJ2-3, with a possible D match to TRBD2 (6 bases). V was clipped by 1 base and J by 5 bases, with 10 bases between them. This CDR3 has 14 amino acids. Per germline, CDR1 LGHNA and CDR2 YNFKEQ. This CDR3 reads CASSQAGEVDTQYF. CDR3 in DNA: TGTGCCAGCAGCCAAGCGGGAGAGGTAGATACGCAGTATTTT.

The chain couples TRBV19 to TRBJ1-3, with 8 bases aligning to TRBD1. Germline CDR1 and CDR2: LNHDA and SQIVND (reference sequence). The V gene end was trimmed by 6 bases and the J gene end by 2 bases; junction bases not matched to a gene: 9. CDR3 size: 16 residues. The CDR3 nucleotides are TGTGCCAGTAGCACCGGACAGGGACTACCTGGAAACACCATATATTTT. It specifies CASSTGQGLPGNTIYF.

The V call is TRBV6-1, the J call TRBJ2-7, with D uncertain. V shed 0 bases and J shed 4 bases, with 7 bases lying between them. This CDR3 is built from 13 residues. Germline assignment: CDR1 MNHNS and CDR2 SASEGT. The CDR3 coding sequence is TGTGCCAGCAGTGAAGCTGGCTTGTACGAGCAGTACTTC. Its protein product is CASSEAGLYEQYF.

This sequence joins TRBV28 and TRBJ2-7, with TRBD2 as a possible D gene (5 bases). The V and J ends lost 3 bases and 5 bases respectively, with 11 bases between them. This CDR3 has 13 residues. Germline-derived CDR1 and CDR2 are MDHEN and SYDVKM. CDR3 DNA: TGTGCCAGCAGTTTGCGGGTTTACCACGAGCAGTACTTC. Protein sequence: CASSLRVYHEQYF.

The chain uses TRBV19 and TRBJ2-1; 8 bases are shared with TRBD2. Germline values: CDR1 LNHDA, CDR2 SQIVND (reference sequence). The ends lost 4 bases at V and 4 bases at J; junction bases unmatched: 12. The CDR3 has 17 residues. The CDR3 DNA follows: TGTGCCAGTAGTAGGTCCCCAATAGCGGGACCTTACAATGAGCAGTTCTTC. This gives the protein CASSRSPIAGPYNEQFF.

The chain carries TRBV28 and TRBJ2-2; D is undetermined. Germline V gene sequence: CDR1 MDHEN, CDR2 SYDVKM. The CDR3 runs to 14 residues. Trimming cost V 6 bases and J 6 bases, with 14 bases left between them. The CDR3 DNA sequence: TGTGCCAGCAGCCCTACAACATCTCCCGGGGAGCTGTTTTTT. Translated, it gives CASSPTTSPGELFF.

This sequence joins TRBV5-8 and TRBJ2-6; D unresolved. The CDR3 has 14 residues. The V end lost 4 bases, the J end lost 5 bases, and 10 bases lay between the germline ends. Germline CDR1 SGHTS, CDR2 YDEGEE. The CDR3 here is CASSLDFRANVLTF. For the CDR3, the DNA is TGTGCCAGCAGCCTGGATTTTCGGGCCAACGTCCTGACTTTC.

The rearrangement uses TRBV4-2 and TRBJ2-1; D is tentatively TRBD1 or TRBD2 (5 bases each). Trimming left V 3 bases short and J 3 bases short, with 21 bases between. CDR1 is LGHNA and CDR2 is YNFKEQ in the germline V gene. The CDR3 length is 18 residues. The CDR3 sequence is CASSQDLDSRGFYNEQFF. CDR3 nucleotides: TGTGCCAGCAGCCAGGACCTAGACAGTCGGGGCTTCTACAATGAGCAGTTCTTC.

This chain connects TRBV28 to TRBJ1-5; D is perhaps TRBD1 (5 bases). The germline CDR1 and CDR2 sequences are MDHEN and SYDVKM. V lost 5 bases and J 9 bases, leaving 11 bases between the germline ends. The CDR3 loop spans 12 amino acids. The CDR3 bases are TGTGCCAGCAGTCTGCTCCAGGGGCCCCAGCATTTT. Residues: CASSLLQGPQHF. Together with reference TRBV28 and TRBJ1-5, the CDR3 gives the full variable domain: DVKVTQSSRYLVKRTGEKVFLECVQDMDHENMFWYRQDPGLGLRLIYFSYDVKMKEKGDIPEGYSVSREKKERFSLILESASTNQTSMYLCASSLLQGPQHFGDGTRLSIL.

The rearrangement uses TRBV11-2 and TRBJ1-2; D call uncertain. The CDR3 runs 11 residues. Germline-derived CDR1 and CDR2 are SGHAT and FQNNGV. V shed 4 bases and J shed 7 bases, with 7 bases lying between them. The CDR3 loop reads CASSSTFGYTF. CDR3 sequence (DNA): TGTGCCAGCAGCTCTACTTTTGGCTACACCTTC.

The chain employs TRBV9 and TRBJ2-7; TRBD2 matches at 10 bases. The CDR3 runs to 14 residues. CDR1 is SGDLS, CDR2 YYNGEE, per germline. J gave up 4 bases and V 3 bases, and 4 bases lay outside the gene matches. The CDR3 DNA follows: TGTGCCAGCAGCGCTCTAGCGGGAGCGTACGAGCAGTACTTC. It codes for CASSALAGAYEQYF.

The chain joins TRBV29-1 to TRBJ2-1; TRBD1 aligns across 9 bases. There are 14 residues in the CDR3. V lost 4 bases and J lost 0; bases outside the gene matches: 1. Germline V gene data show CDR1 as SQVTM and CDR2 as ANQGSEA. Written as DNA, the CDR3 is TGCAGCGTTGGGGACAGGGACTCCTACAATGAGCAGTTCTTC. Amino acid sequence: CSVGDRDSYNEQFF.

This clone has just one count. The chain employs TRBV6-4 and TRBJ1-6, with unresolved D. CDR3 size: 17 residues. Germline V CDR1 and CDR2: MRHNA, SNTAGT. The V gene lost 6 bases and the J gene lost 0 bases, with 15 bases spanning the gap. The CDR3 DNA reads TGTGCCAGCAGAGTTAGTTCCCGTAGCTCCTATAATTCACCCCTCCACTTT. This encodes CASRVSSRSSYNSPLHF.

This clone is large (0.1 to 1%) within its sample. The chain employs TRBV6-6 and TRBJ1-2; possibly TRBD1 for D (5 bases). The V end lost 1 base, the J end lost 5 bases, and 17 bases lay between the germline ends. Germline V CDR1 and CDR2: MNHNY, SVGAGI (reference sequence). This CDR3 contains 16 residues. CDR3 in amino acids: CASSYLQGGADYGYTF. As DNA, the CDR3 is TGTGCCAGCAGTTACTTACAAGGCGGGGCGGATTATGGCTACACCTTC.

This clone was seen a handful of times. The chain recombines TRBV7-6 with TRBJ2-2; the D gene is possibly TRBD2 (5 bases). Germline V gene data show CDR1 as SGHVS and CDR2 as FNYEAQ. The CDR3 is 15 residues long. V dropped 7 bases and J dropped 1 base, with 13 bases sitting between them. The CDR3 is CASTLPGGNTGELFF. The CDR3 bases are TGTGCCAGCACCCTTCCAGGAGGGAACACCGGGGAGCTGTTTTTT.

The chain uses TRBV2 and TRBJ2-7; D remains ambiguous. Germline V gene lookup returns CDR1 SNHLY and CDR2 FYNNEI. V was clipped by 11 bases and J by 4 bases, with 15 bases between them. This CDR3 has 12 amino acids. Here the CDR3 DNA reads TGTGCCGGGCTCAGGACCCCTTACGAGCAGTACTTC. Its translation: CAGLRTPYEQYF.

The J gene is TRBJ1-2, the V gene TRBV27; 7 nucleotides match TRBD1. Germline loops: CDR1 MNHEY, CDR2 SMNVEV (reference sequence). The J segment lost 8 bases and the V segment lost 5 bases, leaving 8 bases of the junction unmatched. The CDR3 consists of 13 residues. For the CDR3, the DNA is TGTGCCAGCAGTCCCACAGGGGTTTACGGCTACACCTTC. Amino acid sequence: CASSPTGVYGYTF.

The gene calls are TRBV19 and TRBJ2-6, with D unresolved. V lost 4 bases and J 0 bases, leaving 22 bases between the germline ends. The CDR3 covers 20 residues. The germline V gene has CDR1 LNHDA and CDR2 SQIVND (reference sequence). The CDR3: CASSSPGPAFRISGANVLTF. As DNA, the CDR3 is TGTGCCAGTAGTAGTCCGGGCCCCGCGTTCCGGATCTCTGGGGCCAACGTCCTGACTTTC.